This T cell receptor beta chain was captured in a study of shared clonotypes between healthy human individuals. Study-wide background: Three plates each covered CD4 naive and memory; CD8 naive two, CD8 memory one.

The authors split each subset's genomic DNA evenly across several immunoSEQ plates. Only in-frame clones appear in the TCRdb table, and some are missing; sequencing was by immunoSEQ multiplex PCR. The sample lists around 640,000 clones; roughly 96% were seen once. Cells designated naive CD8 were CD45RO-negative and were positively selected for CCR7, with terminally differentiated effector memory CD45RA+ cells excluded. The TCR comes from a woman between 25 and 40 years old in good health. The sequenced material came from naive CD8+ T cells sorted from blood.

The chain's CDR3 is CASSLYSTYEQYF. DNA for the CDR3: TGTGCCAGCAGTTTATACTCAACCTACGAGCAGTACTTC. The gene calls are TRBV27 and TRBJ2-7, with D unclear. V was clipped by 1 base and J by 2 bases, with 6 bases between them. Per the germline V gene, CDR1 is MNHEY and CDR2 is SMNVEV (reference sequence). The CDR3 covers 13 residues.